The sequence of this TCR beta chain was determined in a study of CD8+CD57+ T cells in acquired aplastic anemia. As to this clonotype: The target antigen is unknown.

Study observations and caveats: Patients versus controls showed no significant CD8+ Simpson's diversity difference.

Genomic DNA templated the TCR beta VDJ and CDR3 profiling. TCRdb recomputed calls from the reads with MiXCR, one row per CDR3 protein. The sample consists of 190,000 or so distinct CDR3 sequences, approximately 60% of them appearing once. This CDR3 is 11 amino acids long. V was shortened by 4 bases and J by 9 bases, with 8 bases between the two germline ends. From germline, CDR1 is SGHTA and CDR2 FQGNSA. The chain is built from TRBV7-2 and TRBJ2-3; D is unclear. The material sequenced was sorted CD4+, CD8+, or CD8+CD57+ T cells (not recorded which) from PBMCs. This clonotype was sampled from a human donor in good health. CDR3: CASSSYETQYF. In nucleotides, the CDR3 is TGTGCCAGCAGCTCGTACGAGACGCAGTATTTT.